One and the same sample provided the 32 T cell receptor beta chains below, sequenced in a study of OX40 agonist ivuxolimab in advanced cancers. Here immunoSEQ multiplex PCR was the method, and the copy in TCRdb shows in-frame clones only, minus some. The table lists just over 40,000 clones, about 85% of them singletons. The sequences come from CD4+ or CD8+ T cells sorted from blood, collected in a trial of the OX40 agonist ivuxolimab. These TCRs come from an adult with an advanced solid tumor such as melanoma, head and neck, liver or kidney cancer.

Comments on this clone: One end of the junction is discordant with germline, which a read error may explain. V and J are TRBV19 and TRBJ2-7; D remains ambiguous. This CDR3 region has 13 residues. Germline V gives CDR1 LNHDA, CDR2 SQIVND (reference sequence). The CDR3 DNA is TGTGCCAGTAGTGGTCCCTCGTTTTACGGGCAGTACTTC. This translates into CASSGPSFYGQYF.

CDR3 in amino acids: CASSATSDNEQFF. The CDR3 DNA reads TGTGCCAGCAGCGCTACTAGTGACAATGAGCAGTTCTTC. V usage is TRBV9 and J usage is TRBJ2-1; possible D gene TRBD2, 5 bases. V lost 3 bases and J lost 5, with 9 bases in between. Germline V CDR1 and CDR2: SGDLS, YYNGEE. The CDR3 extends over 13 amino acids.

This clone was detected a few times. V is TRBV2 and J is TRBJ1-1, with D unresolved. The CDR3 spans 12 residues. V lost 9 bases, J lost 0 bases, and 8 bases lay in between. Germline loops: CDR1 SNHLY, CDR2 FYNNEI. This CDR3 reads CARRRLNTEAFF. For the CDR3, the DNA is TGTGCCAGGCGGAGGTTGAACACTGAAGCTTTCTTT.

The J gene is TRBJ2-1, the V gene TRBV6-4; D not certain. V was pared by 0 bases and J by 5 bases, with 5 bases between. The CDR3 has 13 amino acids. Germline values: CDR1 MRHNA, CDR2 SNTAGT. In DNA, the CDR3 is TGTGCCAGCAGTGACTCTACCAACAATGAGCAGTTCTTC. Translating gives CASSDSTNNEQFF.

The chain has TRBV5-6 and TRBJ1-1, with TRBD1 matching 7 bases. Germline CDR1 is SGHDT and CDR2 is YYEEEE. The CDR3 is 15 amino acids. V gave up 4 bases and J gave up 0 bases; unmatched junction bases: 6. DNA of the CDR3: TGTGCCAGCAGCCCACCGGGACAGTTGAACACTGAAGCTTTCTTT. Its protein is CASSPPGQLNTEAFF. The variable domain in full, completed from reference TRBV5-6 and TRBJ1-1, reads DAGVTQSPTHLIKTRGQQVTLRCSPKSGHDTVSWYQQALGQGPQFIFQYYEEEERQRGNFPDRFSGHQFPNYSSELNVNALLLGDSALYLCASSPPGQLNTEAFFGQGTRLTVV.

The V gene is TRBV7-9, the J gene TRBJ2-4; 7 nucleotides align to TRBD1. The CDR3 is 14 amino acids. Per the germline V gene, CDR1 is SEHNR and CDR2 is FQNEAQ (reference sequence). V trimming: 5 bases; J trimming: 10 bases; junction bases outside the gene matches: 11. This CDR3 is CASSPDRMLTIQYF. Written as DNA, the CDR3 is TGTGCCAGCAGCCCGGACAGGATGCTTACGATTCAGTACTTC.

Of note for this clone: In the same sample, other DNA sequences code for this CDR3. This chain links TRBV6-5 with TRBJ1-1; 7 bases match TRBD1. Per the germline V gene, CDR1 is MNHEY and CDR2 is SVGAGI. Unmatched junction bases numbered 2, after V lost 6 bases and J lost 1 base. CDR3 length: 13 amino acids. Here the CDR3 reads CASSWTGNTEAFF. CDR3 in DNA: TGTGCCAGCAGCTGGACAGGGAACACTGAAGCTTTCTTT.

The chain carries TRBV30 and TRBJ2-6; TRBD2 aligns across 9 bases. The germline CDR1 and CDR2 sequences are GTSNPN and SVGIG (reference sequence). The CDR3 loop spans 16 amino acids. V lost 1 base, J lost 0 bases, and 1 base stayed unmatched. CDR3 coding DNA: TGTGCCTGGAGTGGACTAGCGGTCTCTGGGGCCAACGTCCTGACTTTC. Encoded protein: CAWSGLAVSGANVLTF.

The chain couples TRBV27 to TRBJ1-2, with 7 positions matching TRBD1. The CDR3 consists of 16 residues. Germline V CDR1 and CDR2: MNHEY, SMNVEV (reference sequence). The V segment lost 8 bases and the J segment 2 bases; nucleotides outside the gene matches: 14. This chain's CDR3 is CASAPLRTGANYGYTF. The CDR3 DNA reads TGTGCCAGCGCTCCCCTAAGAACAGGGGCGAACTATGGCTACACCTTC.

The chain uses TRBV5-1 and TRBJ1-2, with TRBD1 matching 7 bases. This CDR3 contains 15 residues. The ends lost 0 bases at V and 3 bases at J; junction bases unmatched: 5. Per germline, CDR1 SGHRS and CDR2 YFSETQ. The chain's CDR3 is CASSLGDSLDYGYTF. Written as DNA, the CDR3 is TGCGCCAGCAGCTTGGGGGACAGCTTAGACTATGGCTACACCTTC.

This chain joins TRBV27 and TRBJ1-4, with D possibly TRBD1 on 5 matching bases. Germline CDR1 and CDR2: MNHEY and SMNVEV (reference sequence). The CDR3 covers 13 residues. The V and J ends lost 5 bases and 10 bases respectively, with 14 bases between them. The CDR3 nucleotides read TGTGCCAGCAGTACCTCGAGTGGGGGAAAACTGTTTTTT. Its translation: CASSTSSGGKLFF. Filled out from reference TRBV27 and TRBJ1-4, the complete variable domain reads EAQVTQNPRYLITVTGKKLTVTCSQNMNHEYMSWYRQDPGLGLRQIYYSMNVEVTDKGDVPEGYKVSRKEKRNFPLILESPSPNQTSLYFCASSTSSGGKLFFGSGTQLSVL.

The chain has TRBV16 and TRBJ1-2; D gene unclear. The CDR3 has 15 residues. The germline V and J ends were trimmed by 1 base and 2 bases, with 11 bases remaining between them. Germline V gives CDR1 KGHSY, CDR2 FQNENV. CDR3 residues: CASSQFLGGNYGYTF. CDR3 nucleotide sequence: TGTGCCAGCAGCCAATTTCTAGGAGGGAACTATGGCTACACCTTC.

The rearrangement uses TRBV19 and TRBJ1-2, with D unresolved. The CDR3 sequence is 13 residues long. V was clipped by 3 bases and J by 3 bases, with 8 bases between them. Germline lookup yields CDR1 LNHDA and CDR2 SQIVND (reference sequence). The CDR3 nucleotides read TGTGCCAGTAGTATGGTAAGGGACTATGGCTACACCTTC. It specifies CASSMVRDYGYTF.

The chain employs TRBV7-9 and TRBJ2-3; 8 bases are a match to TRBD2. Germline CDR1 reads SEHNR; CDR2 reads FQNEAQ (reference sequence). CDR3 length equals 16 residues. The V and J ends lost 6 bases and 0 bases, in that order; junction bases with no gene match: 8. CDR3 residues: CASSPQSGGSTDTQYF. For the CDR3, the DNA is TGTGCCAGCAGTCCACAAAGCGGGGGTAGCACAGATACGCAGTATTTT.

Of note for this clone: This sample also contains other DNA sequences that code for the same CDR3. The CDR3 loop is CASSLRGPASTDTQYF. CDR3 bases: TGTGCCAGCAGTTTGCGGGGGCCTGCTAGCACAGATACGCAGTATTTT. The chain recombines TRBV27 with TRBJ2-3, with D maybe TRBD2 (7 bases). This CDR3 has 16 residues. V was pared by 3 bases and J by 0 bases, with 13 bases between. CDR1 is MNHEY, CDR2 SMNVEV, per germline (reference sequence).

The chain uses TRBV4-1 and TRBJ2-1; D not resolved. V shed 3 bases and J shed 0 bases, with 6 bases lying between them. The CDR3 runs 14 residues. Per the germline V gene, CDR1 is MGHRA and CDR2 is YSYEKL. CDR3 bases: TGCGCCAGCAGCCAGGCTGCCTCCTACAATGAGCAGTTCTTC. This sequence encodes CASSQAASYNEQFF.

This chain uses TRBV2 with TRBJ2-5; a weak D match, TRBD2 (5 bases). The DNA matches TRBJ2-7 better at its end, which makes the J call doubtful. The germline gives CDR1 SNHLY, CDR2 FYNNEI. The CDR3 loop spans 14 amino acids. The CDR3 spells CASSEPRTSYEQYF. The CDR3 DNA is TGTGCCAGCAGTGAACCTAGGACTTCCTACGAGCAGTACTTC.

The gene calls are TRBV4-3 and TRBJ1-2; 7 nucleotides line up with TRBD1. CDR1 LGHNA and CDR2 YSLEER come from the germline V gene. The V and J ends lost 2 bases and 3 bases, in that order; junction bases with no gene match: 3. This CDR3 region has 14 residues. The CDR3 sequence is CASSQIGQDYGYTF. The CDR3 DNA follows: TGCGCCAGCAGCCAAATCGGACAGGACTATGGCTACACCTTC.

The V gene is TRBV7-9, the J gene TRBJ2-7, with 8 positions matching TRBD1. V lost 4 bases and J lost 3; bases outside the gene matches: 5. The germline V gene encodes CDR1 SEHNR and CDR2 FQNEAQ (reference sequence). There are 14 residues in the CDR3. DNA of the CDR3: TGTGCCAGCAGCTACGGGACAGGAGACTACGAGCAGTACTTC. Residues: CASSYGTGDYEQYF.

The chain joins TRBV11-3 to TRBJ2-1; D may be TRBD2 (5 bases). Trimming cost V 1 base and J 9 bases, with 16 bases left between them. Germline V gene data show CDR1 as SGHNT and CDR2 as YENEEA. The CDR3 consists of 15 residues. CDR3 in amino acids: CASSLARGATGEQFF. In nucleotides, the CDR3 is TGTGCCAGCAGCTTAGCACGGGGAGCTACGGGTGAGCAGTTCTTC.

As to this clone: Other DNA sequences in the sample encode the same CDR3. The chain carries TRBV29-1 and TRBJ1-5; TRBD1 might be the D (6 bases). The germline V gene encodes CDR1 SQVTM and CDR2 ANQGSEA. This CDR3 is 13 amino acids long. With 3 bases removed from V and 6 bases from J, the gap between germline ends came to 12 bases. The CDR3 nucleotides read TGCAGCGTTGAGGGGGAGGGGGGTCAGCCCCAGCATTTT. It encodes CSVEGEGGQPQHF.

The J gene is TRBJ1-2, the V gene TRBV5-1; TRBD1 aligns across 8 bases. CDR3 length: 14 residues. V was pared by 4 bases and J by 4 bases, with 6 bases of the junction left unmatched. Looked up from germline, CDR1 is SGHRS and CDR2 is YFSETQ. The CDR3 region has the DNA TGCGCCAGCAGCCCTGGACAGGGTGTCTATGGCTACACCTTC. It encodes CASSPGQGVYGYTF.

This clone was seen more than once but under ten times. The CDR3 coding sequence is TGTGCCAGCAGCTTAGGGACGGGTTACGAGCAGTACTTC. Its translation is CASSLGTGYEQYF. This rearrangement joins TRBV7-3 to TRBJ2-7; perhaps D is TRBD1 or TRBD2 (5 bases each). CDR3 size: 13 residues. The V gene lost 2 bases and the J gene lost 4 bases, with 9 bases spanning the gap. Germline V lookup: CDR1 SGHTA, CDR2 FQGTGA.

The chain joins TRBV9 to TRBJ2-3, with D uncertain. Between the trimmed V and J ends, which lost 0 bases and 2 bases, there was a span of 7 bases. CDR1 SGDLS and CDR2 YYNGEE come from the germline V gene. The CDR3 runs 14 residues. The CDR3 is CASSVDRATDTQYF. As DNA, the CDR3 is TGTGCCAGCAGCGTAGATAGGGCCACAGATACGCAGTATTTT.

In its sample, this clone was seen once. The chain uses TRBV7-3 and TRBJ1-1, with TRBD1 matching over 7 bases. The germline V gene has CDR1 SGHTA and CDR2 FQGTGA. CDR3 size: 13 residues. Germline trimming cut 5 bases from V and 4 bases from J; bases unmatched to any gene: 4. CDR3 bases: TGTGCCAGCAGCCAAGGGACAGTCACTGAAGCTTTCTTT. It is translated as CASSQGTVTEAFF. Full variable domain (rest looked up from reference TRBV7-3 and TRBJ1-1): GAGVSQTPSNKVTEKGKYVELRCDPISGHTALYWYRQSLGQGPEFLIYFQGTGAADDSGLPNDRFFAVRPEGSVSTLKIQRTERGDSAVYLCASSQGTVTEAFFGQGTRLTVV.

V and J are TRBV9 and TRBJ2-7, with 8 bases aligning to TRBD2. From germline, CDR1 is SGDLS and CDR2 YYNGEE. There are 12 residues in the CDR3. The ends lost 3 bases at V and 6 bases at J; junction bases unmatched: 2. The CDR3 is CASSGGLGEQYF. DNA for the CDR3: TGTGCCAGCAGCGGGGGACTAGGCGAGCAGTACTTC.

The chain employs TRBV27 and TRBJ1-6, with a weak D call TRBD1 (5 bases). Deletions cut 7 bases from V and 0 bases from J, with 16 bases between. The CDR3 is 17 amino acids. Germline CDR1 reads MNHEY; CDR2 reads SMNVEV (reference sequence). CDR3 coding DNA: TGTGCCAGCAATCCTACAGTGGGGGACTCCTATAATTCACCCCTCCACTTT. It translates to CASNPTVGDSYNSPLHF.

This chain joins TRBV6-5 and TRBJ2-1; 7 bases line up with TRBD2. Trimming cost V 2 bases and J 12 bases; bases outside gene matches: 16. The CDR3 extends over 16 amino acids. The germline V gene has CDR1 MNHEY and CDR2 SVGAGI. CDR3 coding DNA: TGTGCCAGCAGTTACCTAGACGGCGCTGGGTGGGGGGGGCAGTTCTTC. As protein: CASSYLDGAGWGGQFF.

The chain carries TRBV11-3 and TRBJ2-7; a weak D match, TRBD2 (7 bases). Germline V gene sequence: CDR1 SGHNT, CDR2 YENEEA. The V and J ends lost 1 base and 3 bases respectively, with 10 bases between them. The CDR3 has 14 amino acids. In nucleotides, the CDR3 is TGTGCCAGCAGCTTAGGCGGGGGCGGCTACGAGCAGTACTTC. It is translated as CASSLGGGGYEQYF.

The V call is TRBV14, the J call TRBJ2-2; D is uncertain. This CDR3 is 18 amino acids long. V shed 0 bases and J shed 0 bases, with 14 bases lying between them. The germline V gene encodes CDR1 SGHDN and CDR2 FVKESK. The CDR3 loop is CASSQDRLPYANTGELFF. In nucleotides, the CDR3 is TGTGCCAGCAGCCAAGATCGGTTACCTTACGCGAACACCGGGGAGCTGTTTTTT.

The rearrangement uses TRBV6-5 and TRBJ2-1, with D possibly being TRBD2 (5 bases). The germline V gene has CDR1 MNHEY and CDR2 SVGAGI. Trimming removed 0 bases at V and 1 base at J, with 10 bases between. The CDR3 sequence is 16 residues long. CDR3 sequence: CASSYSWSGSYNEQFF. DNA for the CDR3: TGTGCCAGCAGTTACTCATGGTCGGGGTCCTACAATGAGCAGTTCTTC.

The genes are TRBV4-3 and TRBJ2-7, with D possibly TRBD2 on 6 matching bases. The CDR3 extends over 14 amino acids. CDR1 is LGHNA, CDR2 YSLEER, per germline. Trimming took off 0 bases at V and 2 bases at J, with 8 bases between the two ends. The CDR3 here is CASSQDWRAYEQYF. CDR3 coding DNA: TGCGCCAGCAGCCAAGATTGGAGGGCCTACGAGCAGTACTTC.